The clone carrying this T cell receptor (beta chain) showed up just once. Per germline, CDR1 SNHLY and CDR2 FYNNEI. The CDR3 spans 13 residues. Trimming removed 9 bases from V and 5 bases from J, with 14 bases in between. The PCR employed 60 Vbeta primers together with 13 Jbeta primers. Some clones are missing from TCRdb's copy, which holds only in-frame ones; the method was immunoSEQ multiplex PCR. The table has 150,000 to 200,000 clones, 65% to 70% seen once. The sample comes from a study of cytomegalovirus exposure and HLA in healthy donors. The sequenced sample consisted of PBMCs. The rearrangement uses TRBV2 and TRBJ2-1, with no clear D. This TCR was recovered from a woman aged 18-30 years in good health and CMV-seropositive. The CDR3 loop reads CARSRLENNEQFF. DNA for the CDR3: TGTGCCAGGTCCAGACTCGAAAACAATGAGCAGTTCTTC.